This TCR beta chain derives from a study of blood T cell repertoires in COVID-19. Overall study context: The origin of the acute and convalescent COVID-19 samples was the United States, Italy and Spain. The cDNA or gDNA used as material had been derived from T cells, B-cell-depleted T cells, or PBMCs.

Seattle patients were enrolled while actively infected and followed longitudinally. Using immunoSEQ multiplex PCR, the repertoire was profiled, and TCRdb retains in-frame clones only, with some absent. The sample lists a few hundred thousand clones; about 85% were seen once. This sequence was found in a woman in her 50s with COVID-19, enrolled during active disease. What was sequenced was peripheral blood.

The CDR3 bases are TGTGCCAGCAGTTCGGGACTGAGTGAGCAGTTCTTC. Protein product: CASSSGLSEQFF. V is TRBV6-2 or TRBV6-3 and J is TRBJ2-1; tentatively, D is TRBD2 (6 bases). V was pared by 4 bases and J by 9 bases, with 10 bases between. Per germline, CDR1 MNHEY and CDR2 SVGEGT. The CDR3 is 12 amino acids.